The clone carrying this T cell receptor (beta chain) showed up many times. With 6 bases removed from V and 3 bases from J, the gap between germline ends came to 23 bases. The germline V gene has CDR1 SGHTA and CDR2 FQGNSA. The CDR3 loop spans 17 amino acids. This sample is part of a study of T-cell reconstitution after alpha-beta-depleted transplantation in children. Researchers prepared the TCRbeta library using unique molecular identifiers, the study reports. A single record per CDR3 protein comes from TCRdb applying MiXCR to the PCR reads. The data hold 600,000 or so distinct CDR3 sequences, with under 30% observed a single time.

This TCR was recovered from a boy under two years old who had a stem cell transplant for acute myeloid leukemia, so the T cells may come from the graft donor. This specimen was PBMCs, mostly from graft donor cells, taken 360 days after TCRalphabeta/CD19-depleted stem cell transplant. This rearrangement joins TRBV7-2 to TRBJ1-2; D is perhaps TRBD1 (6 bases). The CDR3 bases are TGTGCCAGCAGTCCATACGCCCGGGGGCAGGGTGACTATGGCTACACCTTC. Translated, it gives CASSPYARGQGDYGYTF.